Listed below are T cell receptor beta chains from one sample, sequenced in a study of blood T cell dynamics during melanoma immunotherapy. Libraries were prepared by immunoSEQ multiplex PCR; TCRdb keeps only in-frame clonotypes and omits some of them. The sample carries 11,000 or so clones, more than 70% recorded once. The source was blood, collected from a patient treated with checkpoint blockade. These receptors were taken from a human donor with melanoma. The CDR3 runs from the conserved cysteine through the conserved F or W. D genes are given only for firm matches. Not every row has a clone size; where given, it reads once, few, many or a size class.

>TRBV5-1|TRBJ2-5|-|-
TGCGCCAGCAGCTTGGAAGGGTCCCAAGAAGAGACCCAGTACTTC
CASSLEGSQEETQYF
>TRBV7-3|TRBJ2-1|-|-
TGTGCCAGCAGCTTACCGCCCAGCAATGAGCAGTTCTTC
CASSLPPSNEQFF
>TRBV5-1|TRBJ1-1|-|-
TGCGCCAGCAGCCCCGTCCGGGGATGGGTGGGGGACACTGAAGCTTTCTTT
CASSPVRGWVGDTEAFF
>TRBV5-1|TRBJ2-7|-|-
TGCGCCAGCAGCTTGACAGGGATGCACGAGCAGTACTTC
CASSLTGMHEQYF
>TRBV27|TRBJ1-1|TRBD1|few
TGTGCCAGCAGTTCAGGGACAGGGTTTGAAGCTTTCTTT
CASSSGTGFEAFF
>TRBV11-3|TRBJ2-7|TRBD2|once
TGTGCCAGCAGCTTAGTTGCGGGGGGTTCCCCCTACGAGCAGTACTTC
CASSLVAGGSPYEQYF
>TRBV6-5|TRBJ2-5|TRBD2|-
TGTGCCACCCGGGAGGGGTTGGAGACCCAGTACTTC
CATREGLETQYF
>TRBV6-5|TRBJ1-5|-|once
TGTGCCAGCAGTTACTCGACTAGCAATCAGCCCCAGCATTTT
CASSYSTSNQPQHF
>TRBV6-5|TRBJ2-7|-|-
TGTGCCAGCAGTTATGGGGCAGCGAACTACGAGCAGTACTTC
CASSYGAANYEQYF
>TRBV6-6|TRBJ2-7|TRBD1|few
TGTGCCAGCAGTACTTGGGACAGCCTCACCTACGAGCAGTACTTC
CASSTWDSLTYEQYF
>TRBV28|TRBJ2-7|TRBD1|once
TGTGCCAGCAGTGGGACAGGGGGCATCTCCGAGCAGTACTTC
CASSGTGGISEQYF
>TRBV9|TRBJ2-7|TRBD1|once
TGTGCCAGCAGTTCCGGACAGGGGGCGTCCTACGAGCAGTACTTC
CASSSGQGASYEQYF
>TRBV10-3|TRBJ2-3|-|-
TGTGCCATCAGTGAGTCGGCAGGGATGGTGACAGATACGCAGTATTTT
CAISESAGMVTDTQYF
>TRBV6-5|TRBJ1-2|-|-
TGTGCCAGCACTAGGAGTCCCAACTATGGCTACACCTTC
CASTRSPNYGYTF
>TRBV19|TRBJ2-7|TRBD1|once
TGTGCCAGTAGTAGAAACAGGGGGCCGTCCAACGAGCAGTACTTC
CASSRNRGPSNEQYF
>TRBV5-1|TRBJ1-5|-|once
TGCGCCAGCAGCTTGGGGAGCAATCAGCCCCAGCATTTT
CASSLGSNQPQHF
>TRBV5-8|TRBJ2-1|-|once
TGTGCCAGCAGCTTGAAGAGGGCCCGTTCCTACAATGAGCAGTTCTTC
CASSLKRARSYNEQFF
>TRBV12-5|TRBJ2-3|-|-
TGTGCTAGTGGTTTGGTACAGACCACAGATACGCAGTATTTT
CASGLVQTTDTQYF
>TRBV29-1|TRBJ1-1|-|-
TGCAGCCCCAAGCGGGCAGGGGCGGGTTTTGAAGCTTTCTTT
CSPKRAGAGFEAFF
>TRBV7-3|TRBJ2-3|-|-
TGTGCCAGCAGCCCCCGCGAGGGGGGGAGACCCTCTCCCACAGATACGCAGTATTTT
CASSPREGGRPSPTDTQYF
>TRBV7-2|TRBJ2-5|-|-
TGTGCCAGCAGCTCTACTAGGCATCGAAAGACCCAGTACTTC
CASSSTRHRKTQYF
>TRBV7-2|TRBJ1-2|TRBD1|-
TGTGCCAGCAGCTCCGGAGGGACAGGGCGTAACTATGGCTACACCTTC
CASSSGGTGRNYGYTF
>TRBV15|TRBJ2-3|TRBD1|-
TGTGCCACCAGCAGAGATCCGGGACAGTACACAGATACGCAGTATTTT
CATSRDPGQYTDTQYF
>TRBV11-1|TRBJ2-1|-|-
TGTGCCAGCAGCCCTCCGGGCCTGGCCTACAATGAGCAGTTCTTC
CASSPPGLAYNEQFF
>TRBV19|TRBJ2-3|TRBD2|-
TGTGCCAGTAGTATTAGGCTTTGGGGAGGACTAGCGGGGGTCCCTAGCACAGATACGCAGTATTTT
CASSIRLWGGLAGVPSTDTQYF
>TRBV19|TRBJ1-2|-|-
TGTGCCATTACCACAGGAGCTCCTTATGGCTACACCTTC
CAITTGAPYGYTF
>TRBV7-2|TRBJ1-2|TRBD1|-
TGTGCCAGCAGCTTTCCCGGGACAGGGTTCACCTTC
CASSFPGTGFTF
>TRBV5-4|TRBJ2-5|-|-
TGTGCCAGCAGCGTAGATCGCGAGACCCAGTACTTC
CASSVDRETQYF
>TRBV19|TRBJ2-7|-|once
TGTGCCAGTAGTGTGGGGGCTCTGTACGAGCAGTACTTC
CASSVGALYEQYF
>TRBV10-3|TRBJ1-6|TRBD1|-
TGTGCCACCTGCCTGGGACAGAATAATTCACCCCTCCACTTT
CATCLGQNNSPLHF
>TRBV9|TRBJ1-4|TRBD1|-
TGTGCCAGCAGCGTAGACGGACAGGGGACTAATGAAAAACTGTTTTTT
CASSVDGQGTNEKLFF
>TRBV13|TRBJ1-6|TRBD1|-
TGTGCCAGCAGCTTAGAAGGTCCAGGGGGGACCGGTCCACCCCTCCACTTT
CASSLEGPGGTGPPLHF
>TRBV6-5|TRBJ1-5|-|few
TGTGCCAGCAGTTACTCAGACAATCAGCCCCAGCATTTT
CASSYSDNQPQHF
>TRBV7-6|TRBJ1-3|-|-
TGTGCCAGCAGTAGCACAGGTCTCCAAAACACCATATATTTT
CASSSTGLQNTIYF
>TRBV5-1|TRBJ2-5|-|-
TGCGCCAGCAGCTTGGCAGGATTCGACCAAGAGACCCAGTACTTC
CASSLAGFDQETQYF
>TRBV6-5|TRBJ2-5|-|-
TGTGCCAGCACTGCCTCCATCGGGGAGACCCAGTACTTC
CASTASIGETQYF
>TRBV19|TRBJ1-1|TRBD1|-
TGTGCCAGTAGTCGCACAGGGGGACGGATGAACACTGAAGCTTTCTTT
CASSRTGGRMNTEAFF
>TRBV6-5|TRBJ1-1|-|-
TGTGCCACCTGGAACACTGAAGCTTTCTTT
CATWNTEAFF
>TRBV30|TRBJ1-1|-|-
TGTGCCTGGAGTGTCGGCAGGGCAGCAACTGAAGCTTTCTTT
CAWSVGRAATEAFF
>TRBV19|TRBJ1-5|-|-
TGTGCCAGTAGTTCTAGCCACTCCTGGGTCAGTCAGCCCCAGCATTTT
CASSSSHSWVSQPQHF
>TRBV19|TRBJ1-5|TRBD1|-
TGTGCCAGTGCGACAGCCTGGGGACAGGGGGGGAATCAGCCCCAGCATTTT
CASATAWGQGGNQPQHF
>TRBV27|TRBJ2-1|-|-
TGTGCCAGCAGTCCATGGGAAGGAAACAAGCGTGAGCAGTTCTTC
CASSPWEGNKREQFF
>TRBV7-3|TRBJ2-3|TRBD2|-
TGTGCCAGCAGCCTAGCGGGGGCAACAGATACGCAGTATTTT
CASSLAGATDTQYF
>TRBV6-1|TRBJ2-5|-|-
TGTGCCATCAGTGAACTCCGGGACTTGGCCAGGGAGACCCAGTACTTC
CAISELRDLARETQYF
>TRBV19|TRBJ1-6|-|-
TGTGCCAGTAGCATACCGGGACATACTTCACCCCTCCACTTT
CASSIPGHTSPLHF
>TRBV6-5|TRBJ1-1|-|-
TGTGCCAGCAGCTCCCCCGGTGGGGGGTACACTGAAGCTTTCTTT
CASSSPGGGYTEAFF